This paragraph covers one TCR beta chain sequence. The method was immunoSEQ multiplex PCR; TCRdb's version includes in-frame clones alone and lacks a portion of them. Among nearly 80,000 clones listed, approximately 85% were seen once. This record belongs to a study of OX40 agonist ivuxolimab in advanced cancers. The CDR3 runs to 18 residues. CDR1 and CDR2 (germline): SGHVS, FQNEAQ. V lost 1 base and J lost 2; bases outside the gene matches: 10. The origin of this receptor is an adult with an advanced solid tumor such as melanoma, head and neck, liver or kidney cancer. The V call is TRBV7-8, the J call TRBJ1-3; 8 bases agree with TRBD1. The sequenced sample was CD4+ or CD8+ T cells sorted from blood, obtained in a trial of the OX40 agonist ivuxolimab. For the CDR3, the DNA is TGTGCCAGCAGCTTAGATAGGTGGGGGACAGGTCCTGGAAACACCATATATTTT. As protein: CASSLDRWGTGPGNTIYF.